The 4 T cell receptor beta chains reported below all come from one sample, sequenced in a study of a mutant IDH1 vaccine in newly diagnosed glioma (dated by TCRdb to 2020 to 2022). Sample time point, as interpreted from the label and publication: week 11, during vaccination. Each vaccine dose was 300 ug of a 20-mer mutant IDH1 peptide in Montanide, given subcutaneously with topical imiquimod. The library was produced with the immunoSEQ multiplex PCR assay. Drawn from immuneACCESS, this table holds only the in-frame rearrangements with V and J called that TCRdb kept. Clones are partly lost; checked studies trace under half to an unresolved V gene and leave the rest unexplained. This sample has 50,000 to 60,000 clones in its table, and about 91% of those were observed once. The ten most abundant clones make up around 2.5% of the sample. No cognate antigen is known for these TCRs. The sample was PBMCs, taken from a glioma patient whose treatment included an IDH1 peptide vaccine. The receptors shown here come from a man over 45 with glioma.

Here the CDR3 reads CASSLRVPTSTGYTF. DNA of the CDR3: TGTGCCAGCAGCTTACGGGTTCCCACGTCCACGGGCTACACCTTC. The chain uses TRBV7-2 and TRBJ1-2, with D unresolved. Per germline, CDR1 SGHTA and CDR2 FQGNSA. The CDR3 is made up of 15 amino acids. The V end was cut by 2 bases, the J end by 8 bases, with 18 bases between.

The CDR3 DNA sequence: TGTGCCAGTAGTCTACACCCTGGGGGTAATAACACTGAAGCTTTCTTT. Translation gives CASSLHPGGNNTEAFF. The chain recombines TRBV19 with TRBJ1-1; possibly TRBD1 for D (5 bases). CDR3 length: 16 residues. Trimming took 5 bases from V and 2 from J, leaving 18 bases between them. CDR1 LNHDA and CDR2 SQIVND come from the germline V gene (reference sequence).

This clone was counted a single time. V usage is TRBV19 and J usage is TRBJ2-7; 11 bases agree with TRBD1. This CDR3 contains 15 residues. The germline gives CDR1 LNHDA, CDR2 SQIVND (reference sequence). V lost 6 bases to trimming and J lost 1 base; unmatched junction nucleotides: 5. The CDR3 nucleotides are TGTGCCAGTAGCGGACAGGGGGCAGGGTCCTACGAGCAGTACTTC. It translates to CASSGQGAGSYEQYF.

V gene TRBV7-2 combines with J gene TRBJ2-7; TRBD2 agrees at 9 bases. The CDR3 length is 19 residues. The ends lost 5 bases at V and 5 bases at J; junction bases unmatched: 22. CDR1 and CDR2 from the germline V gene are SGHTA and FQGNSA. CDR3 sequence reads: CASSLPIKSRGGAVHEQYF. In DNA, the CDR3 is TGTGCCAGCAGCCTACCCATAAAGTCTCGCGGGGGGGCTGTCCACGAGCAGTACTTC. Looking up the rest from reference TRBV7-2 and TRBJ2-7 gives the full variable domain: GAGVSQSPSNKVTEKGKDVELRCDPISGHTALYWYRQSLGQGLEFLIYFQGNSAPDKSGLPSDRFSAERTGGSVSTLTIQRTQQEDSAVYLCASSLPIKSRGGAVHEQYFGPGTRLTVT.